This T cell receptor (beta chain) appears in the sequencing data of a study of T cells expressing NK-cell markers. TCRdb re-called the 5' RACE reads; every CDR3 protein appears as one record, without DNA. This repertoire includes almost 450,000 distinct CDR3 sequences. Remarks on this clonotype: Antigen specificity is unknown.

Germline V CDR1 and CDR2: SGDLS, YYNGEE. The CDR3 has 12 residues. Findings and limits, study-wide: Of the CD8+ T cells in six donors, 1.0-7.0% belonged to dominant NKG2C+ clonotypes.

Sequencing was carried out using blood T cells: a sorted CD56 or NKG2C T cell subset, CD4+ or CD8+ T cells, or bulk PBMC T cells (not recorded which). The source of this sequence is a woman between 18 and 70 years old in good health. The J gene is TRBJ1-1, the V gene TRBV9; the TCRdb call, TRBD1, lacks DNA for checking. CDR3 residues: CASSVRGSEAFF.